These T cell receptor beta chains were read from a single sample in a study of blood T cell repertoires in COVID-19. The assay was immunoSEQ multiplex PCR, and TCRdb's table has in-frame clones only and misses some. Among approximately 190,000 clones listed, roughly three quarters were seen once. Source material: peripheral blood. These receptor sequences come from a man between 60 and 75 years old with active or convalescent COVID-19. Both conserved end residues are part of each CDR3. A D gene is named only where the DNA matches it firmly. Clone size is stated in some rows and not others, as once, few, many or a class when expanded.

D gene: TRBD1
V gene: TRBV10-3
CDR3 length: 15
clone size: NA
J gene: TRBJ2-7
CDR3 DNA: TGTGCCATCAGCGACGCCGGGACAGGGAACTACGAGCAGTACTTC
CDR3 protein: CAISDAGTGNYEQYF

D gene: NA
V gene: TRBV6-2/TRBV6-3
CDR3 length: 19
clone size: NA
J gene: TRBJ1-5
CDR3 DNA: TGTGCCAGCAGGTACGCCGGGATGGGGGCTACGGGCAGCAATCAGCCCCAGCATTTT
CDR3 protein: CASRYAGMGATGSNQPQHF

D gene: NA
V gene: TRBV5-1
CDR3 length: 14
clone size: once
J gene: TRBJ1-1
CDR3 DNA: TGCGCCAGCAGATCGGCAGGGCAGGCCGCTGAAGCTTTCTTT
CDR3 protein: CASRSAGQAAEAFF

D gene: TRBD2
V gene: TRBV2
CDR3 length: 16
clone size: once
J gene: TRBJ2-1
CDR3 DNA: TGTGCCAGCAGTGAGGGACTAGCGGGAGGAGTAGGAGAGCAGTTCTTC
CDR3 protein: CASSEGLAGGVGEQFF

D gene: NA
V gene: TRBV7-9
CDR3 length: 13
clone size: NA
J gene: TRBJ1-2
CDR3 DNA: TGTGCCAGCAGCCCGGGACTCCTCTATGGCTACACCTTC
CDR3 protein: CASSPGLLYGYTF

D gene: TRBD1
V gene: TRBV5-1
CDR3 length: 13
clone size: NA
J gene: TRBJ1-1
CDR3 DNA: TGCGCCAGCATACCCACAGGGGGCACTGAAGCTTTCTTT
CDR3 protein: CASIPTGGTEAFF

D gene: NA
V gene: TRBV6-5
CDR3 length: 14
clone size: many
J gene: TRBJ1-3
CDR3 DNA: TGTGCCAGCAGGCGGGGGCGATCTGGAAACACCATATATTTT
CDR3 protein: CASRRGRSGNTIYF

D gene: TRBD1
V gene: TRBV30
CDR3 length: 14
clone size: NA
J gene: TRBJ1-5
CDR3 DNA: TGTGCCTGGAGCAGGGGGACGGGCAATCAGCCCCAGCATTTT
CDR3 protein: CAWSRGTGNQPQHF

D gene: TRBD2
V gene: TRBV28
CDR3 length: 14
clone size: NA
J gene: TRBJ2-5
CDR3 DNA: TGTGCCAGCAGTAAGGGAGGGTTTCAAGAGACCCAGTACTTC
CDR3 protein: CASSKGGFQETQYF

D gene: TRBD2
V gene: TRBV7-9
CDR3 length: 15
clone size: NA
J gene: TRBJ2-7
CDR3 DNA: TGTGCCAGCAGCTTAAACGCGGGAGAAAAGGACGAGCAGTACTTC
CDR3 protein: CASSLNAGEKDEQYF

D gene: NA
V gene: TRBV19
CDR3 length: 17
clone size: NA
J gene: TRBJ2-3
CDR3 DNA: TGTGCCAGTAGTATAGATCATATCGGAGTAGCCACAGATACGCAGTATTTT
CDR3 protein: CASSIDHIGVATDTQYF

D gene: NA
V gene: TRBV5-5
CDR3 length: 15
clone size: NA
J gene: TRBJ1-4
CDR3 DNA: TGTGCCAGCAGCTTTCCCGGGAGCCGTGGGGAAAAACTGTTTTTT
CDR3 protein: CASSFPGSRGEKLFF

D gene: TRBD2
V gene: TRBV5-1
CDR3 length: 15
clone size: NA
J gene: TRBJ2-7
CDR3 DNA: TGCGCCAGCAGCTTGGTGGCGGGAGGAGGATACGAGCAGTACTTC
CDR3 protein: CASSLVAGGGYEQYF

D gene: NA
V gene: TRBV19
CDR3 length: 15
clone size: NA
J gene: TRBJ1-2
CDR3 DNA: TGTGCCAGTAGTATAACGGTCGGGGGTGGAGATGGCTACACCTTC
CDR3 protein: CASSITVGGGDGYTF

D gene: TRBD1
V gene: TRBV6-2/TRBV6-3
CDR3 length: 15
clone size: few
J gene: TRBJ1-6
CDR3 DNA: TGTGCCAGCAGTTCCCTTCCGACAGGGACTTCACCCCTCCACTTT
CDR3 protein: CASSSLPTGTSPLHF

D gene: TRBD1
V gene: TRBV20-1
CDR3 length: 13
clone size: NA
J gene: TRBJ1-1
CDR3 DNA: TGCAGTGCTCGTGGGACAGGGGGAACTGAAGCTTTCTTT
CDR3 protein: CSARGTGGTEAFF

D gene: TRBD2
V gene: TRBV4-1
CDR3 length: 17
clone size: few
J gene: TRBJ2-7
CDR3 DNA: TGCGCCAGCAGCCAACGAGCTAGCGGTCTCGGTACCTACGAGCAGTACTTC
CDR3 protein: CASSQRASGLGTYEQYF

D gene: TRBD2
V gene: TRBV7-2
CDR3 length: 16
clone size: few
J gene: TRBJ2-7
CDR3 DNA: TGTGCCAGCAGCTTATATGGCGGGAGGGCTGGAAACGAGCAGTACTTC
CDR3 protein: CASSLYGGRAGNEQYF

D gene: NA
V gene: TRBV28
CDR3 length: 16
clone size: NA
J gene: TRBJ2-7
CDR3 DNA: TGTGCCAGCAGCCCGTCAGGGGTGCGGGAGAATATAGAGCAGTACTTC
CDR3 protein: CASSPSGVRENIEQYF

D gene: TRBD1
V gene: TRBV5-1
CDR3 length: 15
clone size: NA
J gene: TRBJ2-5
CDR3 DNA: TGCGCCAGCAGCTCCGACAGGGGACTGGGGGAGACCCAGTACTTC
CDR3 protein: CASSSDRGLGETQYF